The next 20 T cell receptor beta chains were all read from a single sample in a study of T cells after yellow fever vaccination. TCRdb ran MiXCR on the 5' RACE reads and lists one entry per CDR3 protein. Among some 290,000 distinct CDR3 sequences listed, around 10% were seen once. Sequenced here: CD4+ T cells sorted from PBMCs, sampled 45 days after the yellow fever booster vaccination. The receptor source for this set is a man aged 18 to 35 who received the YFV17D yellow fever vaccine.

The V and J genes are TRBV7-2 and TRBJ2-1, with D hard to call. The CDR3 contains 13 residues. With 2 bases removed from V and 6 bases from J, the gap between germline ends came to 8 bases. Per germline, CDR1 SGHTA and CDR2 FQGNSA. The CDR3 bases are TGTGCCAGCAGCTTAATAGTCCGCAATGAGCAGTTCTTC. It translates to CASSLIVRNEQFF.

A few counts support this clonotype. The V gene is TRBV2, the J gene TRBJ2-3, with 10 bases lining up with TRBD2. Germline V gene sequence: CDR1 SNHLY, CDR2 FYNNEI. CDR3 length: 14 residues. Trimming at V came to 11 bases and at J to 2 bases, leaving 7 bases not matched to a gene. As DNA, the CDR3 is TGTGCCGGGAAGACTAGCGGGCACACAGATACGCAGTATTTT. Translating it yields CAGKTSGHTDTQYF.

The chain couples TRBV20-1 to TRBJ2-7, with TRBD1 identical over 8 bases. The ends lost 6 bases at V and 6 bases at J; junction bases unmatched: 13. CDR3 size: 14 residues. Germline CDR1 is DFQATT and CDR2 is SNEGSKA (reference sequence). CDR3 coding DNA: TGCAGTGCAGTCCCGGGACAGGTCGGGCTCGAGCAGTACGTC. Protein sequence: CSAVPGQVGLEQYV.

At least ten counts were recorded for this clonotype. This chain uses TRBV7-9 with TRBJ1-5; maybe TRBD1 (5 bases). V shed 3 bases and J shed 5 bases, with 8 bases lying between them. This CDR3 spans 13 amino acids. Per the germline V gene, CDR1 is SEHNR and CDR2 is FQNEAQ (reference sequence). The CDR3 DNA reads TGTGCCAGCAGCTTCCAGGGCCATCAGCCCCAGCATTTT. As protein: CASSFQGHQPQHF.

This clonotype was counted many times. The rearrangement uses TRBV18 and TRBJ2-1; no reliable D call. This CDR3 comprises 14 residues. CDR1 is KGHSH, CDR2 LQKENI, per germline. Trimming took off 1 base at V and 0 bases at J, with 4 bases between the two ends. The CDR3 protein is CASSPQASYNEQFF. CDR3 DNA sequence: TGTGCCAGCTCACCACAGGCCTCCTACAATGAGCAGTTCTTC.

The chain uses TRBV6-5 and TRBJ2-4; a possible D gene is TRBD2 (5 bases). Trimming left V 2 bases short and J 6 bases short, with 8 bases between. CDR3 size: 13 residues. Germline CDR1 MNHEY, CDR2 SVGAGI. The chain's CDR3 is CASSYVRGNIQYF. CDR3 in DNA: TGTGCCAGCAGTTACGTCCGGGGAAACATTCAGTACTTC.

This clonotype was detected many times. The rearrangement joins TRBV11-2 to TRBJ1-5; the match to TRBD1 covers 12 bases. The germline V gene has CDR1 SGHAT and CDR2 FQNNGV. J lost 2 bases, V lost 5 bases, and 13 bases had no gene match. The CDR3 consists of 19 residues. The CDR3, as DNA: TGTGCCAGCAGCATGGGGGGGACAGGGGGCCGCTGGGGCAATCAGCCCCAGCATTTT. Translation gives CASSMGGTGGRWGNQPQHF.

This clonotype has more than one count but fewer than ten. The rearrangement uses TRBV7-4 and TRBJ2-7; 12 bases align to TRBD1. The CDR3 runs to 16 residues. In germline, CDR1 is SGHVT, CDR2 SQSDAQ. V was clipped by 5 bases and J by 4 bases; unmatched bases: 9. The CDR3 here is CASSPGTGGFPYEQYF. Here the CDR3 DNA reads TGTGCCAGCAGCCCCGGGACAGGGGGCTTTCCGTACGAGCAGTACTTC.

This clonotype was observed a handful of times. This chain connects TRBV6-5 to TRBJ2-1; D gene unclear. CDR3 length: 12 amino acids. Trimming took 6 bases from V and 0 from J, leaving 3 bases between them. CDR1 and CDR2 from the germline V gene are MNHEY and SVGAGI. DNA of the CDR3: TGTGCCAGCAGGACCTCCTACAATGAGCAGTTCTTC. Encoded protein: CASRTSYNEQFF.

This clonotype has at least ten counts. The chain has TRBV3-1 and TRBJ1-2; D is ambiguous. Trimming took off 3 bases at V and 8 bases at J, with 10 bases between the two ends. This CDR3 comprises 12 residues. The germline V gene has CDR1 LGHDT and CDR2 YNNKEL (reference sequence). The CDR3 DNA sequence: TGTGCCAGCAGCCAGGGTGAGAGCGGCTACACCTTC. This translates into CASSQGESGYTF.

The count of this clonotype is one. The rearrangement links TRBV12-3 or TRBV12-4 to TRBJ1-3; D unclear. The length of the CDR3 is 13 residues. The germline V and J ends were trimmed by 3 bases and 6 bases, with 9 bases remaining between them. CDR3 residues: CASSFKGINTIYF. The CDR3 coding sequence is TGTGCCAGCAGTTTTAAAGGGATAAACACCATATATTTT.

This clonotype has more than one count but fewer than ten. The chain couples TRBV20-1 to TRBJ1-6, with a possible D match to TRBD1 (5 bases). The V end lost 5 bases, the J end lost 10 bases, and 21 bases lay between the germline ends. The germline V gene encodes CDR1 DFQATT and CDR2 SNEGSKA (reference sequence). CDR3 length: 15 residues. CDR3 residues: CSAPAIAGFGSPLHF. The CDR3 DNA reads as TGCAGTGCTCCGGCTATAGCAGGGTTCGGCTCACCCCTCCACTTT.

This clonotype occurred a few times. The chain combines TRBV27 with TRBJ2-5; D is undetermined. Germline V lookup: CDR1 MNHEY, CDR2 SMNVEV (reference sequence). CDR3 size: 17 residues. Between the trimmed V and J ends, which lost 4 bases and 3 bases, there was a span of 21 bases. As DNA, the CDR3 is TGTGCCAGCAGTTCACTATCCCTGTGGACGGAAAAAGAGACCCAGTACTTC. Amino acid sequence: CASSSLSLWTEKETQYF.

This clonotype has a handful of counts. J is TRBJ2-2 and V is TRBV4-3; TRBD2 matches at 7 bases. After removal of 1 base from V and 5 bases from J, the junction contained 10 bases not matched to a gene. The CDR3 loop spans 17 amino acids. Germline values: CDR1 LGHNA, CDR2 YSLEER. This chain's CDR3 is CASSQGLGRGITGELFF. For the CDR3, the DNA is TGCGCCAGCAGCCAAGGATTAGGGAGGGGCATAACCGGGGAGCTGTTTTTT.

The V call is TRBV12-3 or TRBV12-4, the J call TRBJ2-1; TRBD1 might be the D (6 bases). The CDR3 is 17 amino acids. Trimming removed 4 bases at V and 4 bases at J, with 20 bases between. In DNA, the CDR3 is TGTGCCAGCAGTTCGGTCCCAGGGGCCCTACTATACAATGAGCAGTTCTTC. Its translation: CASSSVPGALLYNEQFF.

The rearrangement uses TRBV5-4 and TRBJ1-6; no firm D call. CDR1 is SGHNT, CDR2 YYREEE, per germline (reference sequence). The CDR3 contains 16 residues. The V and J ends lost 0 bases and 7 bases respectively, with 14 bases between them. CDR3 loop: CASSLDYGRSNSPLHF. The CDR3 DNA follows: TGTGCCAGCAGCTTGGACTACGGCAGGTCCAATTCACCCCTCCACTTT. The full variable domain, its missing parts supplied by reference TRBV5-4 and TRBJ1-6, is ETGVTQSPTHLIKTRGQQVTLRCSSQSGHNTVSWYQQALGQGPQFIFQYYREEENGRGNFPPRFSGLQFPNYSSELNVNALELDDSALYLCASSLDYGRSNSPLHFGNGTRLTVT.

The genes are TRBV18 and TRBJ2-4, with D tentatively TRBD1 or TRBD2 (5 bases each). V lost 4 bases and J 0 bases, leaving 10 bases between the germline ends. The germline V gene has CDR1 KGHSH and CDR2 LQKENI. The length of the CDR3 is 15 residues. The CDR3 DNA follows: TGTGCCAGCTCACGGGACCCTACAGCCAAAAACATTCAGTACTTC. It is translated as CASSRDPTAKNIQYF. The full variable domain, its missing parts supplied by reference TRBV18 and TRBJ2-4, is NAGVMQNPRHLVRRRGQEARLRCSPMKGHSHVYWYRQLPEEGLKFMVYLQKENIIDESGMPKERFSAEFPKEGPSILRIQQVVRGDSAAYFCASSRDPTAKNIQYFGAGTRLSVL.

The DNA of the CDR3 is TGTGCCAGCAGTAAGAGGGGTTTGGGCACTGAAGCTTTCTTT. Its translation: CASSKRGLGTEAFF. This chain uses TRBV12-3 or TRBV12-4 with TRBJ1-1; weak D call: TRBD1 (5 bases). This CDR3 region has 14 residues. The V gene lost 5 bases and the J gene lost 4 bases, with 14 bases spanning the gap.

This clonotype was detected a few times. In DNA form, the CDR3 reads TGTGCCAGCAGCCCCTGGCAGGGGGCGGATGAGCAGTTCTTC. It is translated as CASSPWQGADEQFF. The chain recombines TRBV12-3 or TRBV12-4 with TRBJ2-1; the match to TRBD1 covers 8 bases. With 6 bases clipped from V and 8 bases from J, the junction kept 9 bases outside the gene matches. This CDR3 comprises 14 residues.

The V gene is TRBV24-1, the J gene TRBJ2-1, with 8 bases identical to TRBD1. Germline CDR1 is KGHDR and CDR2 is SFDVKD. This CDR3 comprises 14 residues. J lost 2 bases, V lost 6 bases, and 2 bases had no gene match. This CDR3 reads CATSQGAAYNEQFF. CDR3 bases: TGTGCCACCAGTCAGGGGGCCGCCTACAATGAGCAGTTCTTC.